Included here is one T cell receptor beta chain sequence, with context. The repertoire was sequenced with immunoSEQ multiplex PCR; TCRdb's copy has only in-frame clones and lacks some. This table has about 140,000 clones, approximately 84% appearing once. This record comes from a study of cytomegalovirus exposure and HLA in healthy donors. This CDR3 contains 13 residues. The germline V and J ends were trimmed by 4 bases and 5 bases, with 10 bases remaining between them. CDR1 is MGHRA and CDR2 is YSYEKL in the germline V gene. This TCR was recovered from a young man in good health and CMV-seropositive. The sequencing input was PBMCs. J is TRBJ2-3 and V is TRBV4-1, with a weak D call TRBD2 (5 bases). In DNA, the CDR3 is TGCGCCAGCAGCCTTGAGGAGGTAGATACGCAGTATTTT. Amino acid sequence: CASSLEEVDTQYF.